Sequencing of this TCR beta chain was carried out in a study of spatial heterogeneity in lung cancer. V lost 3 bases and J 4 bases, leaving 12 bases between the germline ends. The CDR3 loop spans 15 amino acids. MiXCR, run by TCRdb on the 5' RACE reads, gives a single entry per CDR3 protein. The sample includes around 63,000 distinct CDR3 sequences, around 6% of them seen just once. The time point is: sample taken at primary tumor resection. Without sorting, whole RNA was sequenced from tumor, nontumor lung or frozen PBMC. This clonotype was recorded at least ten times. The chain joins TRBV12-3 or TRBV12-4 to TRBJ2-2; D gene ambiguous. The clonotype was recovered from a female donor with early-stage non-small cell lung cancer. The sequences come from PBMCs, collected at surgery. The CDR3 DNA follows: TGTGCCAGCAGTTTCAGTCCCAAGGGCACCGGGGAGCTGTTTTTT. Its translation is CASSFSPKGTGELFF.